This entry features one T cell receptor (beta chain) sequence. The sample comes from a study of blood T cell repertoires in COVID-19. As for the study in general: Donors in the United States, Italy and Spain gave samples during acute or convalescent COVID-19. PBMCs, B-cell-depleted T cells, or T cells were the source of the cDNA or gDNA that made up the material.

Per the study methods: Estimates of nucleated cell counts were drawn from the amplification of reference gene primers. Only in-frame clones appear in the TCRdb table, and some are missing; sequencing was by immunoSEQ multiplex PCR. The V and J calls and the clone size are those of that table, but D and trimming were determined from the DNA. The table shows roughly 160,000 clones, with approximately 82% occurring only once. Per the germline V gene, CDR1 is SQVTM and CDR2 is ANQGSEA. This CDR3 has 13 amino acids. V was pared by 3 bases and J by 6 bases, with 5 bases of the junction left unmatched. The gene calls are TRBV29-1 and TRBJ2-1; 7 bases align to TRBD1. The sample was peripheral blood. This receptor was identified in a woman older than 75 with active or convalescent COVID-19. The CDR3 bases are TGCAGCGTTGACCCAGACAGGGCCAATGAGCAGTTCTTC. As protein: CSVDPDRANEQFF.